This paragraph covers one T cell receptor (beta chain) sequence. What it recognizes is unknown. These data are taken from a study of tissue T cells after allogeneic stem cell transplantation. Study-level information: Of the grafts for graft-versus-host disease patients, several were unmodified and three CD34-selected. All graft-versus-host disease patients had gastrointestinal involvement and received several lines of directed therapy. Study-wide findings and caveats: Motif-based clustering found tissue-specific repertoire signatures shared across patients, though few clones were shared.

Trimming pared 4 bases from V and 0 bases from J, leaving 7 bases between. This CDR3 spans 13 amino acids. From germline, CDR1 is SGHRS and CDR2 YFSETQ. Survey-depth TCRbeta CDR3 sequencing reported V/J genes and productive frequencies. The data were produced by immunoSEQ multiplex PCR, yet TCRdb's version contains in-frame clones alone and is incomplete. The data show 20,000 to 30,000 clones, roughly 89% seen once. This TCR was recovered from a male donor at least 60 years old who later had graft-versus-host disease after an allogeneic stem cell transplant. Sequenced here: blood, sampled before transplantation. This rearrangement joins TRBV5-1 to TRBJ2-5; D gene unclear. DNA for the CDR3: TGCGCCAGCAGCAAGGAAAACCAAGAGACCCAGTACTTC. This translates into CASSKENQETQYF.